This T cell receptor beta chain was recovered during a study of blood T cell repertoires in COVID-19. As for the study in general: From the United States, Italy and Spain came samples of acute and convalescent COVID-19.

Here immunoSEQ multiplex PCR was the method, and the copy in TCRdb shows in-frame clones only, minus some. The sample records 60,000 or so clones, around 80% being singletons. Enrollment of patients from Seattle took place during active infection, with longitudinal follow-up. This CDR3 has 13 amino acids. Trimming shortened V by 6 bases and J by 6 bases, and 14 bases separated the two germline ends. CDR1 MNHEY and CDR2 SVGEGT come from the germline V gene. The J gene is TRBJ1-2, the V gene TRBV6-2 or TRBV6-3; D may be TRBD1 (5 bases). Input material: peripheral blood. This sequence was found in a man aged 25-40 years with COVID-19, enrolled during active disease. CDR3 nucleotides: TGTGCCAGCAGCACCCTCTTGACAGATGGCTACACCTTC. Its translation: CASSTLLTDGYTF.